This TCR beta chain was observed in a study of vaccination and CD4 T cells after COVID-19. Points from the study as a whole: There were relatively few convalescent patients studied, and there were no early post-infection timepoints. Convalescent patients' median share of reactive clones seen only post-vaccination was around 90%.

Of note for this clonotype: The antigen remains undetermined.

The treatment is: roughly ten-day PBMC culture with coronavirus spike peptide pools or control peptides (ViraFEST assay). After removal of 5 bases from V and 6 bases from J, the junction contained 4 bases not matched to a gene. This CDR3 has 13 amino acids. CDR1 and CDR2 (germline): SGHTA, FQGNSA. Sequencing of DNA taken from cultured CD4+ T cells relied on the Oncomine TCR Beta short-read assay. The genomic DNA was obtained from cultured CD4+ T cells by extraction with the QIAamp micro DNA kit. TCRdb re-analysed the PCR reads in MiXCR, keeping a single row per CDR3 protein. Altogether roughly 10,000 distinct CDR3 sequences are present, less than 65% being singletons, with the ten largest covering 8.5% to 9%.

The receptor's source is a human donor who had recovered from COVID-19. Material: CD4+ T cells from blood, cultured in vitro. The gene calls are TRBV7-2 and TRBJ1-2; 9 nucleotides match TRBD1. The CDR3 spells CASSRQGDHGYTF. The CDR3 DNA is TGTGCCAGCAGCAGACAGGGGGACCATGGCTACACCTTC.